These 25 T cell receptor beta chains originate from one sample sequenced in a study of blood T cell repertoires in COVID-19. Sequencing used immunoSEQ multiplex PCR; TCRdb keeps in-frame clones, though not all of them. Of about 250,000 clones in the sample, about 87% were seen once. Sample: PBMCs or T cells enriched from blood (not recorded which). The receptors here all came from a woman in her 50s who had recovered from COVID-19.

The chain links TRBV4-2 to TRBJ2-7, with D uncertain. CDR1 and CDR2 (germline): LGHNA, YNFKEQ. Deletions cut 0 bases from V and 1 base from J, with 7 bases between. This CDR3 contains 14 residues. The CDR3 is CASSQESSSYEQYF. CDR3 in DNA: TGTGCCAGCAGCCAAGAATCTAGTTCCTACGAGCAGTACTTC.

A note on this clone: Other DNA sequences in the sample encode the same CDR3. The chain has TRBV18 and TRBJ2-5; D is perhaps TRBD1 (6 bases). Trimming stripped 3 bases from V and 4 bases from J, with 9 bases between. Germline CDR1 and CDR2: KGHSH and LQKENI. This CDR3 comprises 13 residues. This CDR3 reads CASSPGQLETQYF. The CDR3, as DNA: TGTGCCAGCTCACCCGGACAGTTAGAGACCCAGTACTTC.

CDR3 in amino acids: CASSEILAGGNEQYF. Written as DNA, the CDR3 is TGTGCCAGCAGTGAGATACTAGCGGGAGGGAACGAGCAGTACTTC. V and J are TRBV25-1 and TRBJ2-7; 13 nucleotides agree with TRBD2. Germline values: CDR1 MGHDK, CDR2 SYGVNS. The CDR3 sequence is 15 residues long. The J segment lost 5 bases and the V segment lost 3 bases, leaving 4 bases of the junction unmatched.

V usage is TRBV5-4 and J usage is TRBJ2-3; perhaps TRBD2 as D (6 bases). Trimming pared 5 bases from V and 6 bases from J, leaving 13 bases between. The germline CDR1 and CDR2 sequences are SGHNT and YYREEE (reference sequence). The CDR3 is 13 amino acids. CDR3 coding DNA: TGTGCCAGCAGGGGACTCACGGACGATACGCAGTATTTT. Translating it yields CASRGLTDDTQYF.

This clone appeared once. The rearrangement uses TRBV7-2 and TRBJ1-2, with D maybe TRBD1 (5 bases). The germline V gene encodes CDR1 SGHTA and CDR2 FQGNSA. This CDR3 contains 12 residues. Trimming removed 6 bases at V and 3 bases at J, with 8 bases between. The CDR3 reads CASSGADYGYTF. The DNA of the CDR3 is TGTGCCAGCAGTGGGGCGGACTATGGCTACACCTTC.

This clone came up a few times. V and J are TRBV5-4 and TRBJ1-2, with D possibly matching TRBD1 (5 bases). Deletions cut 4 bases from V and 2 bases from J, with 12 bases between. The CDR3 has 14 amino acids. Germline CDR1 and CDR2: SGHNT and YYREEE (reference sequence). The CDR3 nucleotides read TGTGCCAGCAGCCGACAGCATATAAACTATGGCTACACCTTC. Protein sequence: CASSRQHINYGYTF.

This chain uses TRBV28 with TRBJ2-5; 12 positions match TRBD2. Unmatched junction bases numbered 11, after V lost 4 bases and J lost 5 bases. The CDR3 spans 17 residues. Germline loops: CDR1 MDHEN, CDR2 SYDVKM. The CDR3 here is CASSSPLTSGSSETQYF. For the CDR3, the DNA is TGTGCCAGCAGTTCACCCCTGACTAGCGGGAGTTCCGAGACCCAGTACTTC.

The chain joins TRBV10-3 to TRBJ2-2; TRBD1 matches at 7 bases. The germline gives CDR1 ENHRY, CDR2 SYGVKD. The CDR3 has 13 amino acids. Trimming took 6 bases from V and 7 from J; bases not matched to a gene: 5. CDR3 loop: CAISHRGGGELFF. Written as DNA, the CDR3 is TGTGCCATCAGCCACAGGGGTGGCGGGGAGCTGTTTTTT.

The J gene is TRBJ1-6, the V gene TRBV7-9; no definite D call. Germline V gene lookup returns CDR1 SEHNR and CDR2 FQNEAQ (reference sequence). Trimming cost V 1 base and J 9 bases, with 10 bases left between them. The CDR3 length is 14 residues. The CDR3 DNA reads TGTGCCAGCAGCTTAGTACAAGGGAGTTCACCCCTCCACTTT. Protein sequence: CASSLVQGSSPLHF.

V usage is TRBV27 and J usage is TRBJ1-2; unclear D gene. V was trimmed by 9 bases and J by 1 base, leaving 21 bases between them. Germline V CDR1 and CDR2: MNHEY, SMNVEV (reference sequence). The CDR3 spans 16 residues. The chain's CDR3 is CARAFDPATGNYGYTF. CDR3 bases: TGTGCCAGGGCCTTTGATCCGGCGACGGGTAACTATGGCTACACCTTC.

The V gene is TRBV27, the J gene TRBJ1-2; tentative D call: TRBD1 (5 bases). Trimming pared 6 bases from V and 4 bases from J, leaving 12 bases between. The CDR3 covers 13 residues. CDR1 MNHEY and CDR2 SMNVEV come from the germline V gene (reference sequence). Here the CDR3 DNA reads TGTGCCAGCAGCCCCAAGGGGTCCTATGGCTACACCTTC. It yields the protein CASSPKGSYGYTF.

V and J are TRBV6-2 or TRBV6-3 and TRBJ2-3, with 7 bases that match TRBD1. V dropped 5 bases and J dropped 1; count of bases not matched to a gene: 9. The CDR3 runs 16 residues. Looked up from germline, CDR1 is MNHEY and CDR2 is SVGEGT. For the CDR3, the DNA is TGTGCCAGCAGTACAACAGGGGTTACTGGCACAGATACGCAGTATTTT. This sequence encodes CASSTTGVTGTDTQYF.

This clone turned up a few times. The chain uses TRBV6-1 and TRBJ1-4; 11 nucleotides match TRBD1. The germline gives CDR1 MNHNS, CDR2 SASEGT. V was pared by 4 bases and J by 0 bases, with 4 bases of the junction left unmatched. CDR3 length: 17 residues. CDR3 loop: CASSGPGQGATNEKLFF. CDR3 nucleotide sequence: TGTGCCAGCAGTGGCCCGGGACAGGGGGCAACTAATGAAAAACTGTTTTTT.

V and J are TRBV28 and TRBJ1-2; the D gene is possibly TRBD1 (5 bases). Germline values: CDR1 MDHEN, CDR2 SYDVKM. Trimming cost V 2 bases and J 5 bases, with 18 bases left between them. The length of the CDR3 is 16 residues. CDR3 sequence: CASSLPRDRGGYGYTF. In DNA form, the CDR3 reads TGTGCCAGCAGTTTACCGCGGGACCGGGGAGGGTATGGCTACACCTTC.

The rearrangement uses TRBV18 and TRBJ1-1; D is unclear. The CDR3 consists of 12 residues. From germline, CDR1 is KGHSH and CDR2 LQKENI. The ends were cut back, 6 bases at V and 6 bases at J, with 11 bases in the middle. The CDR3 is CASSPGGSEAFF. As DNA, the CDR3 is TGTGCCAGCTCCCCCGGAGGGTCTGAAGCTTTCTTT.

The sample holds a few counts of this clone. This rearrangement joins TRBV9 to TRBJ1-2, with 7 bases that match TRBD1. This CDR3 contains 15 residues. The junction had 12 bases not matched to a gene; V was cut back by 4 bases and J by 6 bases. Per the germline V gene, CDR1 is SGDLS and CDR2 is YYNGEE. The CDR3 protein is CASSPTGTARDGYTF. The DNA for the CDR3 is TGTGCCAGCAGCCCCACCGGGACAGCCAGAGATGGCTACACCTTC.

V gene TRBV9 combines with J gene TRBJ2-1; D is perhaps TRBD2 (5 bases). The CDR3 is 16 residues long. Germline V gene lookup returns CDR1 SGDLS and CDR2 YYNGEE. The V end was cut by 0 bases, the J end by 0 bases, with 10 bases between. The CDR3 sequence is CASSVASGPSYNEQFF. CDR3 nucleotide sequence: TGTGCCAGCAGCGTAGCGAGCGGTCCCTCCTACAATGAGCAGTTCTTC.

The chain couples TRBV21-1 to TRBJ2-1; the DNA was not used to check the table's D call, TRBD2. TRBV21-1 is tagged as a pseudogene. The CDR3 contains 12 residues. CDR3 protein: CASSKGAYEQFF. The DNA for the CDR3 is TGTGCCAGCAGCAAAGGAGCGTATGAGCAGTTCTTC.

The rearrangement joins TRBV3-1 (or the pseudogene TRBV3-2) to TRBJ2-7; D might be TRBD1 (5 bases). V was shortened by 3 bases and J by 3 bases, with 18 bases between the two germline ends. CDR1 LGHDT and CDR2 YNNKEL come from the germline V gene (reference sequence). The CDR3 runs 16 residues. The DNA of the CDR3 is TGTGCCAGCAGCCAGGACCAGTTAGGGGCACTCTACGAGCAGTACTTC. Protein: CASSQDQLGALYEQYF.

The chain employs TRBV27 and TRBJ2-7; D not certain. CDR3 length equals 16 residues. The ends were cut back, 5 bases at V and 0 bases at J, with 17 bases in the middle. CDR1 and CDR2 from the germline V gene are MNHEY and SMNVEV (reference sequence). The CDR3 sequence is CASSATSNAGSYEQYF. The DNA of the CDR3 is TGTGCCAGCAGTGCCACGTCGAACGCAGGCTCCTACGAGCAGTACTTC.

J is TRBJ2-3 and V is TRBV11-2, with 8 bases lining up with TRBD2. CDR3 length: 14 amino acids. The germline V gene encodes CDR1 SGHAT and CDR2 FQNNGV. Unmatched junction bases numbered 5, after V lost 6 bases and J lost 3 bases. This chain's CDR3 is CASRPGLGTDTQYF. DNA for the CDR3: TGTGCCAGCAGACCGGGACTAGGAACAGATACGCAGTATTTT.

Many counts were recorded for this clone. This chain joins TRBV10-3 and TRBJ1-1, with unresolved D. The CDR3 runs 13 residues. Germline V gene lookup returns CDR1 ENHRY and CDR2 SYGVKD. Trimming pared 4 bases from V and 4 bases from J, leaving 10 bases between. The CDR3 DNA follows: TGTGCCATCAGTGGGAAGGGAGGCACTGAAGCTTTCTTT. It translates to CAISGKGGTEAFF.

This clone was seen a few times. The V call is TRBV21-1, the J call TRBJ2-7; TRBD1 reflects the table's D call only, with no check against the DNA. TRBV21-1 is tagged as a pseudogene. CDR3 length: 15 residues. Here the CDR3 DNA reads TGTGCCAGCAGCAAAGTTTCCAGGCAGGGCTACGAGCAGTACTTC. This translates into CASSKVSRQGYEQYF.

V is TRBV7-2 and J is TRBJ2-2; 9 nucleotides agree with TRBD1. The CDR3 has 15 residues. The V and J ends lost 6 bases and 6 bases, in that order; junction bases with no gene match: 8. In germline, CDR1 is SGHTA, CDR2 FQGNSA. CDR3 DNA: TGTGCCAGCAGTCAACAGGGGGCGAAAGCCGGGGAGCTGTTTTTT. Translated, it gives CASSQQGAKAGELFF.

The chain uses TRBV4-1 and TRBJ1-3, with TRBD1 matching 10 bases. Germline CDR1 is MGHRA and CDR2 is YSYEKL. With V trimmed by 1 base and J by 4 bases, 10 bases remained unmatched. CDR3 length equals 18 residues. The CDR3 sequence is CASSQGWTGGNFGNTIYF. The CDR3 nucleotides read TGCGCCAGCAGCCAAGGATGGACAGGGGGTAATTTCGGAAACACCATATATTTT.